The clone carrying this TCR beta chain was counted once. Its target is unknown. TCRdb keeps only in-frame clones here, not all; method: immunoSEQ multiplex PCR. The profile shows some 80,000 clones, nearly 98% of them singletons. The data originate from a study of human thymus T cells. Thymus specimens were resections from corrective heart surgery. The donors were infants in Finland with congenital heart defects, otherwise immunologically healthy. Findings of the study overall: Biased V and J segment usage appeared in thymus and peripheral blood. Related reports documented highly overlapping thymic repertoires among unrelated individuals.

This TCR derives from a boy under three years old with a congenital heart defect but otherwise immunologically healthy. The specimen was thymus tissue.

CDR3 amino acids: CASSGPPTPSYEQYF. The CDR3 DNA follows: TGTGCCAGCAGTGGACCCCCCACTCCTTCCTACGAGCAGTACTTC. The gene calls are TRBV25-1 and TRBJ2-7; no definite D call. V was clipped by 4 bases and J by 1 base, with 14 bases between them. This CDR3 is built from 15 residues. Germline CDR1 reads MGHDK; CDR2 reads SYGVNS.